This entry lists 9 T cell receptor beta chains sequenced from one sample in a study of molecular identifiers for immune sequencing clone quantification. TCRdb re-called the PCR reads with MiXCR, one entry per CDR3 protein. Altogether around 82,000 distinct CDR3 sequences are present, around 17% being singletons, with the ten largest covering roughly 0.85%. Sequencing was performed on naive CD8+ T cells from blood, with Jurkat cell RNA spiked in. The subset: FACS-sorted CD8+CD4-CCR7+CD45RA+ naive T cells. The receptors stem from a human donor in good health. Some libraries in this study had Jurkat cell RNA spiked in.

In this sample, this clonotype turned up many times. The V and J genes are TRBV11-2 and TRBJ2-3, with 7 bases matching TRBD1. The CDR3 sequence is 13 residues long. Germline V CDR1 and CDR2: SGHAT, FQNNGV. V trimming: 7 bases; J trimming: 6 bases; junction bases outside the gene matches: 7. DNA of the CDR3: TGTGCCAGCATCGACAGGGTTGCGGATACGCAGTATTTT. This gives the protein CASIDRVADTQYF.

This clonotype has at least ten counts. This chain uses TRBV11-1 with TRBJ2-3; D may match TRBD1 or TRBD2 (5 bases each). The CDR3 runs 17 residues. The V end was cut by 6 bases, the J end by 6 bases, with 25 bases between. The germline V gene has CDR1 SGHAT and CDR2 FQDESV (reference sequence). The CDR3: CASSGWVGRDPPDTQYF. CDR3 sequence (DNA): TGTGCCAGCAGTGGATGGGTGGGCAGGGACCCGCCGGATACGCAGTATTTT.

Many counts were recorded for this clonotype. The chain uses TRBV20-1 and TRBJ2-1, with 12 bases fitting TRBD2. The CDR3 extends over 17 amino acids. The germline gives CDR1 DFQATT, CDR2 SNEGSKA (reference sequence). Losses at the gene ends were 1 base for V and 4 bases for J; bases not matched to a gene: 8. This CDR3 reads CSARGGIGLAGYNEQFF. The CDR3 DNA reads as TGCAGTGCTAGAGGCGGTATCGGACTAGCGGGATACAATGAGCAGTTCTTC.

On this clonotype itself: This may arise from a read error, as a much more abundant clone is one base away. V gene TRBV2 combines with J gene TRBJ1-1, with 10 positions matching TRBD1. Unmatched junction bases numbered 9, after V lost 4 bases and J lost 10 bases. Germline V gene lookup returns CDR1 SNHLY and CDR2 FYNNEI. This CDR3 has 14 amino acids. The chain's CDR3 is CASSAPGTGDRAFF. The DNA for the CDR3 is TGTGCCAGCAGTGCACCCGGGACAGGGGATAGAGCTTTCTTT.

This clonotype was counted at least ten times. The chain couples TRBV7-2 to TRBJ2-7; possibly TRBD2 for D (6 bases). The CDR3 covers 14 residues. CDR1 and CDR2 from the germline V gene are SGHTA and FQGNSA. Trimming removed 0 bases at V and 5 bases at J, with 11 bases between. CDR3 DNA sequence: TGTGCCAGCAGCTTAGCACTAGCCCCGAACGAGCAGTACTTC. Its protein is CASSLALAPNEQYF.

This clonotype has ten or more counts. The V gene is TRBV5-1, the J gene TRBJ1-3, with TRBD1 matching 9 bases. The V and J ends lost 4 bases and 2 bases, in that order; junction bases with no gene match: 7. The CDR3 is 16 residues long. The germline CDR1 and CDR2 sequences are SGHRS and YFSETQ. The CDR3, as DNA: TGCGCCAGCAGCGGGACCGGGACAGGGCCTGGAAACACCATATATTTT. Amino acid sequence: CASSGTGTGPGNTIYF.

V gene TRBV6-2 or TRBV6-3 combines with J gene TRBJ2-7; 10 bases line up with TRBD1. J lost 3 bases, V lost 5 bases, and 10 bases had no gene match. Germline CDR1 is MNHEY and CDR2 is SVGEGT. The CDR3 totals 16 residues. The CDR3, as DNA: TGTGCCAGCAGTCAGCCCCTGGGACAGGGGTTCTACGAGCAGTACTTC. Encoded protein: CASSQPLGQGFYEQYF.

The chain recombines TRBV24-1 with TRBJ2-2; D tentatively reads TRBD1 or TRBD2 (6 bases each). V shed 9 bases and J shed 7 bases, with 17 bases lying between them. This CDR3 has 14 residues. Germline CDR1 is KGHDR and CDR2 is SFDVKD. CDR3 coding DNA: TGTGCCACCGCTAGTTCGGGGGCTGGCGGGGAGCTGTTTTTT. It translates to CATASSGAGGELFF.

For the CDR3, the DNA is TGTGCCAGCAGCGGCGGGACAGAGATCATGAACACTGAAGCTTTCTTT. Translation: CASSGGTEIMNTEAFF. The chain couples TRBV7-8 to TRBJ1-1; TRBD1 matches at 7 bases. V gave up 5 bases and J gave up 0 bases; unmatched junction bases: 9. The germline gives CDR1 SGHVS, CDR2 FQNEAQ. CDR3 size: 16 residues.